What follows are 24 T cell receptor beta chains derived from one specimen sequenced in a study of PD-1 blockade in classical Hodgkin lymphoma. Sequencing used immunoSEQ multiplex PCR; TCRdb keeps in-frame clones, though not all of them. Here the sample spans around 66,000 clones, 70% to 80% being singletons. Each patient experienced a relapse that followed autologous stem cell transplantation, and brentuximab vedotin exposure varied. This specimen consisted of peripheral blood mononuclear cells (PBMCs), obtained before the second cycle of nivolumab. These receptors were collected from a human donor with classical Hodgkin lymphoma.

On this clone: A much larger clone differs from this one at a single base, so this may be a read error. The conserved final phenylalanine or tryptophan is absent from the CDR3, which likely points to a read error. The chain links TRBV28 to TRBJ1-5; D is uncertain. This CDR3 spans 13 amino acids. Germline V CDR1 and CDR2: MDHEN, SYDVKM. V shed 3 bases and J shed 1 base, with 4 bases lying between them. CDR3 DNA: TGTGCCAGCAGTTTGGGCAGCAATCAGCCCCAGCATTCT. Amino acid sequence: CASSLGSNQPQHS.

The rearrangement links TRBV30 to TRBJ1-1, with D possibly matching TRBD1 (5 bases). Germline V CDR1 and CDR2: GTSNPN, SVGIG (reference sequence). The CDR3 spans 16 residues. V was shortened by 0 bases and J by 0 bases, with 14 bases between the two germline ends. The CDR3 nucleotides are TGTGCCTGGAGTGTACGGGCAGGGAGGTTGAACACTGAAGCTTTCTTT. This sequence encodes CAWSVRAGRLNTEAFF.

The rearrangement uses TRBV5-4 and TRBJ2-7; possibly TRBD2 for D (5 bases). The V and J ends lost 3 bases and 0 bases respectively, with 10 bases between them. CDR1 SGHNT and CDR2 YYREEE come from the germline V gene (reference sequence). The CDR3 loop spans 14 amino acids. CDR3 sequence reads: CASSSVGSSYEQYF. Here the CDR3 DNA reads TGTGCCAGCAGCTCGGTAGGGAGCTCCTACGAGCAGTACTTC.

The gene calls are TRBV7-2 and TRBJ2-4, with 13 positions matching TRBD2. This CDR3 is 17 amino acids long. In germline, CDR1 is SGHTA, CDR2 FQGNSA. The J segment lost 6 bases and the V segment lost 1 base, leaving 6 bases of the junction unmatched. The DNA for the CDR3 is TGTGCCAGCAGCTTAGAACTAGCGGGGGGGGCGAGAAACATTCAGTACTTC. Translated: CASSLELAGGARNIQYF.

There are a few counts of this clone. The genes are TRBV7-2 and TRBJ2-7, with D possibly called TRBD1 or TRBD2 (6 bases each). Germline CDR1 SGHTA, CDR2 FQGNSA. CDR3 length: 14 residues. V lost 3 bases to trimming and J lost 2 bases, with 11 bases between them. CDR3 protein: CASSLGGGTYEQYF. The CDR3 region has the DNA TGTGCCAGCAGCTTGGGGGGCGGGACCTACGAGCAGTACTTC.

The rearrangement links TRBV2 to TRBJ1-6, with a tentative D call TRBD1 (5 bases). Per the germline V gene, CDR1 is SNHLY and CDR2 is FYNNEI. This CDR3 is built from 16 residues. V was clipped by 5 bases and J by 9 bases, with 20 bases between them. The DNA for the CDR3 is TGTGCCAGCAGTCCCCCTAGGGACTACAAAATTTCACCCCTCCACTTT. Protein sequence: CASSPPRDYKISPLHF. Together with reference TRBV2 and TRBJ1-6, the CDR3 gives the full variable domain: EPEVTQTPSHQVTQMGQEVILRCVPISNHLYFYWYRQILGQKVEFLVSFYNNEISEKSEIFDDQFSVERPDGSNFTLKIRSTKLEDSAMYFCASSPPRDYKISPLHFGNGTRLTVT.

The chain uses TRBV12-5 and TRBJ1-1; D unresolved. Per germline, CDR1 LGHNT and CDR2 FRNRAP. V gave up 3 bases and J gave up 5 bases, with 10 bases separating them. The CDR3 spans 13 residues. CDR3 amino acids: CASGLTPMTEAFF. The DNA for the CDR3 is TGTGCTAGTGGTTTAACCCCCATGACTGAAGCTTTCTTT.

This clone was seen a few times. V gene TRBV5-6 combines with J gene TRBJ1-2; D is unresolved. There are 13 residues in the CDR3. The V end lost 6 bases, the J end lost 4 bases, and 13 bases lay between the germline ends. Germline lookup yields CDR1 SGHDT and CDR2 YYEEEE. The CDR3 DNA sequence: TGTGCCAGCACCATGGACCCTATCTATGGCTACACCTTC. Its translation: CASTMDPIYGYTF.

The chain links TRBV27 to TRBJ1-1; D possibly corresponds to TRBD1 (5 bases). Germline V gene data show CDR1 as MNHEY and CDR2 as SMNVEV (reference sequence). Trimming took 6 bases from V and 5 from J, leaving 16 bases between them. This CDR3 is 14 amino acids long. DNA of the CDR3: TGTGCCAGCAGGCCGGGGGTGAGTTCTACTGAAGCTTTCTTT. Translated, it gives CASRPGVSSTEAFF.

V gene TRBV12-5 combines with J gene TRBJ1-3; D gene ambiguous. V was cut by 5 bases and J by 0 bases, with 8 bases left in between. From germline, CDR1 is LGHNT and CDR2 FRNRAP. CDR3 length: 14 amino acids. CDR3 sequence (DNA): TGTGCTAGTGGTCGCGGGGTCTCTGGAAACACCATATATTTT. This encodes CASGRGVSGNTIYF.

In its sample, this clone was seen once. The chain combines TRBV10-1 with TRBJ1-1; no clear D gene. The CDR3 is 13 amino acids. Between the trimmed V and J ends, which lost 2 bases and 1 base, there was a span of 5 bases. Germline CDR1 is WNHNN and CDR2 is SYGVQD (reference sequence). CDR3 loop: CASSERRNTEAFF. CDR3 sequence (DNA): TGCGCCAGCAGTGAGAGGCGGAACACTGAAGCTTTCTTT.

The chain employs TRBV7-9 and TRBJ1-1; 8 bases line up with TRBD1. The V segment lost 1 base and the J segment 9 bases; nucleotides outside the gene matches: 7. Germline lookup yields CDR1 SEHNR and CDR2 FQNEAQ (reference sequence). The CDR3 length is 14 residues. In DNA form, the CDR3 reads TGTGCCAGCAGCTTAGTGACAGGGGCCTACAAAGCTTTCTTT. It is translated as CASSLVTGAYKAFF. Variable domain in full (rest from reference TRBV7-9 and TRBJ1-1): DTGVSQNPRHKITKRGQNVTFRCDPISEHNRLYWYRQTLGQGPEFLTYFQNEAQLEKSRLLSDRFSAERPKGSFSTLEIQRTEQGDSAMYLCASSLVTGAYKAFFGQGTRLTVV.

The V call is TRBV9, the J call TRBJ2-3; D unresolved. V was clipped by 0 bases and J by 6 bases, with 11 bases between them. CDR1 and CDR2 (germline): SGDLS, YYNGEE. CDR3 length: 14 amino acids. CDR3 coding DNA: TGTGCCAGCAGCGTAGGTCTGGCTCAGGATACGCAGTATTTT. It translates to CASSVGLAQDTQYF.

The chain's CDR3 is CSALNQETQYF. For the CDR3, the DNA is TGCAGCGCCCTTAACCAAGAGACCCAGTACTTC. This chain connects TRBV29-1 to TRBJ2-5; D remains ambiguous. CDR1 and CDR2 (germline): SQVTM, ANQGSEA. CDR3 length equals 11 residues. Deletions cut 7 bases from V and 0 bases from J, with 6 bases between.

This clone has just one count. The chain employs TRBV5-1 and TRBJ2-3; D is undetermined. From germline, CDR1 is SGHRS and CDR2 YFSETQ. With 3 bases removed from V and 0 bases from J, the gap between germline ends came to 20 bases. The CDR3 contains 18 residues. The CDR3 nucleotides are TGCGCCAGCAGCTACCCCTCGGACGGAAGATCTAGCACAGATACGCAGTATTTT. Protein sequence: CASSYPSDGRSSTDTQYF.

V gene TRBV4-1 combines with J gene TRBJ2-7, with D hard to call. From germline, CDR1 is MGHRA and CDR2 YSYEKL. Trimming cost V 0 bases and J 4 bases, with 16 bases left between them. The CDR3 runs 16 residues. CDR3 nucleotide sequence: TGCGCCAGCAGCCAAGATCTGGGTCTTCGAGGATACGAGCAGTACTTC. Translating gives CASSQDLGLRGYEQYF.

This rearrangement joins TRBV7-2 to TRBJ1-1; D is unresolved. Per germline, CDR1 SGHTA and CDR2 FQGNSA. V was pared by 5 bases and J by 4 bases, with 8 bases between. The CDR3 is made up of 12 amino acids. This chain's CDR3 is CASSKDGTEAFF. The CDR3 DNA is TGTGCCAGCAGCAAGGACGGCACTGAAGCTTTCTTT.

The rearrangement uses TRBV29-1 and TRBJ1-4; 7 nucleotides align to TRBD1. CDR3 size: 12 residues. The junction had 7 bases not matched to a gene; V was cut back by 3 bases and J by 12 bases. The germline CDR1 and CDR2 sequences are SQVTM and ANQGSEA. In DNA, the CDR3 is TGCAGCGTTGATTCCCCCCAGGGGGAACTGTTTTTT. It yields the protein CSVDSPQGELFF.

The V call is TRBV5-4, the J call TRBJ2-5; D assignment may be TRBD1 or TRBD2 (5 bases each). The CDR3 consists of 15 residues. Trimming removed 4 bases at V and 5 bases at J, with 18 bases between. Germline V gives CDR1 SGHNT, CDR2 YYREEE (reference sequence). CDR3 region: CASSITGTQSETQYF. The CDR3 DNA reads TGTGCCAGCAGCATAACCGGGACCCAGTCGGAGACCCAGTACTTC. Full variable domain (outside the CDR3, taken from reference TRBV5-4 and TRBJ2-5): ETGVTQSPTHLIKTRGQQVTLRCSSQSGHNTVSWYQQALGQGPQFIFQYYREEENGRGNFPPRFSGLQFPNYSSELNVNALELDDSALYLCASSITGTQSETQYFGPGTRLLVL.

The V gene is TRBV18, the J gene TRBJ2-2; D is ambiguous. This CDR3 contains 14 residues. Looked up from germline, CDR1 is KGHSH and CDR2 is LQKENI. The V end was cut by 6 bases, the J end by 6 bases, with 14 bases between. For the CDR3, the DNA is TGTGCCAGCTCCGAACTGTGGGGTGCCGGGGAGCTGTTTTTT. Translation gives CASSELWGAGELFF.

The V gene is TRBV29-1, the J gene TRBJ1-2, with D hard to call. The germline V gene has CDR1 SQVTM and CDR2 ANQGSEA. The CDR3 extends over 14 amino acids. V dropped 0 bases and J dropped 6 bases, with 14 bases sitting between them. CDR3 protein: CSVEDAPVRNGYTF. In DNA form, the CDR3 reads TGCAGCGTTGAAGATGCGCCGGTTCGGAATGGCTACACCTTC.

The chain is built from TRBV5-6 and TRBJ2-1, with unresolved D. The CDR3 is 14 amino acids. Between the trimmed V and J ends, which lost 0 bases and 5 bases, there was a span of 9 bases. Germline V lookup: CDR1 SGHDT, CDR2 YYEEEE. The CDR3 coding sequence is TGTGCCAGCAGCTTGGTTAGCCACGACAATGAGCAGTTCTTC. Protein product: CASSLVSHDNEQFF.

The V and J genes are TRBV4-1 and TRBJ2-3, with D possibly being TRBD1 (6 bases). The V end was cut by 4 bases, the J end by 2 bases, with 10 bases between. Per the germline V gene, CDR1 is MGHRA and CDR2 is YSYEKL. The CDR3 is made up of 14 amino acids. The CDR3 nucleotides read TGCGCCAGCAGCCGCGACAGGTACACAGATACGCAGTATTTT. It codes for CASSRDRYTDTQYF.

The genes are TRBV5-1 and TRBJ1-3; D remains ambiguous. Looked up from germline, CDR1 is SGHRS and CDR2 is YFSETQ. V gave up 3 bases and J gave up 0 bases, with 10 bases separating them. The CDR3 is made up of 15 amino acids. CDR3 region: CASSSDGVSGNTIYF. The CDR3 nucleotides read TGCGCCAGCAGCTCGGACGGGGTCTCTGGAAACACCATATATTTT.